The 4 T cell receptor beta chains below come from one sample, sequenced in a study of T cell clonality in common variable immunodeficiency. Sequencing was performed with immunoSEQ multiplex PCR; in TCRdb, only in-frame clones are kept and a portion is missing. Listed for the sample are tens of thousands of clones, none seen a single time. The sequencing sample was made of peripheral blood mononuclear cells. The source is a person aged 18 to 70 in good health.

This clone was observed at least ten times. CDR3 amino acids: CSVAGTGSNTGELFF. Incomplete CDR3 DNA: TGCAGCGTCGCCGGGACAGGGTCGAACACCGGGGAG. The V call is TRBV29-1, the J call TRBJ2-2, with 9 bases identical to TRBD1. The CDR3 extends 3 residues past the end of the read, so its final part is completed from the germline J gene. The germline gives CDR1 SQVTM, CDR2 ANQGSEA. V gave up 6 bases and J gave up 0 bases; unmatched junction bases: 5. The CDR3 is 15 amino acids.

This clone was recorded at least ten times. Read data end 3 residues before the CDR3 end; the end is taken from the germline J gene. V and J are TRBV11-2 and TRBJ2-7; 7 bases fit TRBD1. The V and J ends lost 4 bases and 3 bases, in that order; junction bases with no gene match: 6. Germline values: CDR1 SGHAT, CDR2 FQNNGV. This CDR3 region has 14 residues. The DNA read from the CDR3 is TGTGCCAGCAGCTCCACAGGGGCTTTCTACGAG. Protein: CASSSTGAFYE. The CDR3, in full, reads CASSSTGAFYEQYF.

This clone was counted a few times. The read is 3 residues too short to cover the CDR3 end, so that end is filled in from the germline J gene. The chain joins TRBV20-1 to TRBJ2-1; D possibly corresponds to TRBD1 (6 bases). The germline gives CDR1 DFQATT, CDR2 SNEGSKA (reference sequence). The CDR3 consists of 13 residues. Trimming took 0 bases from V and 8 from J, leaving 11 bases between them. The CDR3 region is CSARDGGRYEQFF. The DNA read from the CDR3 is TGCAGTGCTAGAGATGGGGGCCGCTATGAG.

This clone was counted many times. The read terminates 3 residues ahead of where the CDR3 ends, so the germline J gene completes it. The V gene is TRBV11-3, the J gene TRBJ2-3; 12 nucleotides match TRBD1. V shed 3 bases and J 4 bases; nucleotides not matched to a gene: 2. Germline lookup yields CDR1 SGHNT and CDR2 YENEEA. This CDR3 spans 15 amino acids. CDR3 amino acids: CASSLGQGAADTQYF. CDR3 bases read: TGTGCCAGCAGCTTGGGACAGGGGGCGGCAGATACG.